This T cell receptor beta chain was sequenced during a study of human T cells and chemical hapten exposure (dated by TCRdb to the early 2020s). Context from the whole study: For sensitization, 2% DPC in acetone was applied to an approximately 2 cm by approximately 2 cm area of upper inner arm skin. Weekly therapeutic DPC doses were additionally applied to the scalp of patients throughout the approximately 23-week study period. Libraries were pooled for sequencing, and variation in per-sample TCR yields was attributed mainly to small differences in library volumes within the pool. About 29 alopecia patients gave blood for TCR sequencing at one to four time points (pre-sensitization, 2, 6 and 24 weeks). Patient blood was sampled pre-sensitization (week 0) and at 2, 6 and about 24 weeks after DPC sensitization. Peripheral blood TCR repertoire changes were tracked in vivo in alopecia patients during primary and secondary sensitization to the hapten diphenylcyclopropenone (DPC). Patch testing was done on the upper back using Finn chambers containing 0.01% DPC, and results were scored after 6 days according to International Contact Dermatitis Research Group standards. The patient cohort, mostly female, included alopecia areata with under or over 50% scalp involvement, alopecia totalis and alopecia universalis.

This clonotype was detected only a few times. It lacks a known antigen. No per-base quality is available; no much larger clone lies one base away. The sample's time point label is to be understood as: patch test 3, about 24 weeks after DPC sensitization. The treatment or condition label corresponds to: therapeutic diphenylcyclopropenone sensitization with weekly scalp DPC. At every patch-test visit, the blood draw took place before the patch test was put on. Patients were eligible if aged 18 to 70, diagnosed with alopecia and judged suitable for DPC therapy, and pregnant patients were excluded. Total RNA was extracted from unfractionated whole blood that had been collected in Tempus Blood RNA tubes. Findings and caveats that apply to the study as a whole: Because all patients had alopecia, a presumed autoimmune disease, the immune response of the patients might differ from that of healthy individuals. No change with DPC sensitization was found in the number of TCRs above 1 in 1000 frequency, and no evidence of global repertoire structure alterations was found. Repeated subsampling changed both the strength of the expansion versus patch-test correlation and the threshold at which the correlation became significant. The number of PT1 expanded TCRs positively correlated with patch test score, significant at thresholds 8, 16 and 32 but not 4. Expanded TCRs formed significantly more large CDR3 similarity clusters than pre-sensitization or healthy control sets, consistent with antigen-driven responses.

Libraries were made using RACE. Sequencing used a NextSeq 500. Library preparation attached unique molecular identifiers to individual cDNA molecules for quantitative, reproducible TCR counting. For every blood RNA sample, sequencing covered both the TCR alpha and TCR beta chains. The study's own analysis went as follows. The median number of TCRs per sample was approximately 98,000, ranging from roughly 20,000 to 700,000. The Decombinator software suite was used to annotate V, J and CDR3 in the TCR reads. To make PS versus PT1 abundance plots, every sample was subsampled to the same number of TCRs (28,000). TCRs were defined as expanded if absent before sensitization and observed at least eight times at the 2-week time point. TCRdb redid the processing of the public reads, applying fastp at Q25 and MiXCR, and retained in-frame beta chains. Rows matching on CDR3 protein sequence are summarized as one entry with the most common DNA and genes. These V and J calls originate from TCRdb's pipeline instead of the authors' own analysis. Within this sample are 95,000 to 150,000 distinct CDR3 sequences, with about 11% of them counted one time only. Of the sample, 2% to 2.5% falls within the top ten clones.

The germline V gene (reference sequence) specifies MNHEY as CDR1 and SMNVEV as CDR2. V is trimmed back by 8 bases and J by 3 bases, and the junction contains 6 bases that no gene match accounts for. The CDR3 contains 15 residues, cysteine and phenylalanine counted. Kept here is only the CDR3 DNA, which spans 45 bases and is read in frame from base 1. This specimen consisted of whole blood, obtained in connection with sensitization to the hapten diphenylcyclopropenone (DPC). The sequence came from a woman in her forties or fifties with alopecia areata. Some clones in this sample may be carry-over from other donors' samples. In this chain, TRBV27 is recombined with TRBJ2-3, with 12 central nucleotides matching TRBD2. DNA sequence: TGTGCCAGCGGGACTAGCGGGTCGGCTACAGATACGCAGTATTTT. This gives the protein CASGTSGSATDTQYF.